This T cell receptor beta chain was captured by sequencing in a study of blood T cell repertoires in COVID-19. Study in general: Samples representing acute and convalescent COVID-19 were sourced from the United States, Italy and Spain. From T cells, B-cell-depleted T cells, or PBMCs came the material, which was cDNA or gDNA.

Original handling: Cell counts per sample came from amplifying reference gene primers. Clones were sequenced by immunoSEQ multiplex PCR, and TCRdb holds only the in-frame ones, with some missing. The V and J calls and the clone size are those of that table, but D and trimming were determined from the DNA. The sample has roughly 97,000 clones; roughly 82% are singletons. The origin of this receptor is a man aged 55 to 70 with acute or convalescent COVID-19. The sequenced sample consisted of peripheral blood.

CDR3 DNA sequence: TGTGCCAGCAGCCAGAGGTCGGAAACTGAAGCTTTCTTT. This translates into CASSQRSETEAFF. The chain links TRBV3-1 (or the pseudogene TRBV3-2) to TRBJ1-1; D is unresolved. V was trimmed by 3 bases and J by 5 bases, leaving 10 bases between them. Germline V gene lookup returns CDR1 LGHDT and CDR2 YNNKEL (reference sequence). The CDR3 runs 13 residues.